The 21 T cell receptor beta chains in this list originate from one sample, sequenced in a study of Graves' ophthalmopathy and Graves' hyperthyroidism. Transcripts of RNA were the source for amplifying TCR beta CDR3 regions. Investigators did first-round RT-PCR with HTBI primers, then second-round multiplex PCR. TCRdb reprocessed the multiplex PCR reads via MiXCR and lists one record per CDR3 protein. The data show 650,000 to 900,000 distinct CDR3 sequences, with roughly 41% seen just once and about 40% held by the top ten. Input material: peripheral blood. The receptors were gathered from an adult man with Graves' ophthalmopathy.

This clonotype turned up a few times. The V and J genes are TRBV20-1 and TRBJ2-7; no reliable D call. The CDR3 has 12 amino acids. In germline, CDR1 is DFQATT, CDR2 SNEGSKA (reference sequence). The V end lost 6 bases, the J end lost 2 bases, and 11 bases lay between the germline ends. As DNA, the CDR3 is TGCAGTGCCCGACCCAGGCCCTACGAGCAGTACTTC. Translated: CSARPRPYEQYF.

This clonotype has a handful of counts. The chain combines TRBV10-3 with TRBJ2-2; TRBD2 agrees at 9 bases. The length of the CDR3 is 14 residues. CDR1 and CDR2 from the germline V gene are ENHRY and SYGVKD. Trimming at V came to 10 bases and at J to 5 bases, leaving 8 bases not matched to a gene. The CDR3 DNA sequence: TGTGCCACTGAGACTAGCGGCAATACCGGGGAGCTGTTTTTT. As protein: CATETSGNTGELFF.

Of note for this clonotype: The CDR3 does not end in the conserved phenylalanine or tryptophan, so this is likely a read error. The chain recombines TRBV2 with TRBJ2-5, with 10 bases matching TRBD1. The CDR3 consists of 13 residues. The germline gives CDR1 SNHLY, CDR2 FYNNEI. The CDR3: CASGTGVRETQYL. DNA for the CDR3: TGCGCCAGCGGGACAGGGGTTCGAGAGACCCAGTACTTG.

V usage is TRBV20-1 and J usage is TRBJ2-5; TRBD1 is a possible D gene (5 bases). V lost 0 bases and J lost 2, with 10 bases in between. The CDR3 totals 14 residues. Germline V gene lookup returns CDR1 DFQATT and CDR2 SNEGSKA (reference sequence). CDR3 sequence (DNA): TGCAGTGCTAGAGATGGCTCAGGGCAAGAGACCCAGTACTTC. Translation: CSARDGSGQETQYF.

This clonotype was recorded at least ten times. This chain joins TRBV2 and TRBJ1-2; tentatively, D is TRBD1 (5 bases). The CDR3 has 15 residues. Trimming left V 8 bases short and J 0 bases short, with 16 bases between. CDR1 and CDR2 from the germline V gene are SNHLY and FYNNEI. Here the CDR3 DNA reads TGTGCCAGCCTGGGGACGACCAGCGCTAACTATGGCTACACCTTC. Amino acid sequence: CASLGTTSANYGYTF.

This clonotype was found a few times. The chain combines TRBV7-9 with TRBJ2-5, with 14 bases matching TRBD2. J was trimmed by 7 bases and V by 5 bases; bases with no gene match: 9. This CDR3 has 16 amino acids. Germline V lookup: CDR1 SEHNR, CDR2 FQNEAQ (reference sequence). CDR3 region: CASSRGTSGRYGTQYF. CDR3 coding DNA: TGTGCCAGCAGCCGCGGGACTAGCGGGAGATACGGGACCCAGTACTTC.

The chain couples TRBV10-3 to TRBJ1-2; no clear D gene. This CDR3 comprises 11 residues. Germline loops: CDR1 ENHRY, CDR2 SYGVKD. The CDR3 sequence: CAGGSGYGYTF. Written as DNA, the CDR3 is TGTGCTGGAGGTTCTGGCTATGGCTACACCTTC.

The table lists this clonotype with a few counts. The chain uses TRBV28 and TRBJ1-2; D gene ambiguous. Trimming took 4 bases from V and 8 from J, leaving 14 bases between them. From germline, CDR1 is MDHEN and CDR2 SYDVKM. This CDR3 has 13 residues. This CDR3 reads CASSYSRVRGYTF. CDR3 DNA: TGTGCCAGCAGTTATTCTCGGGTACGGGGCTACACCTTC.

This clonotype occurred a few times. The chain is built from TRBV2 and TRBJ2-7; 10 bases map to TRBD1. The germline V gene has CDR1 SNHLY and CDR2 FYNNEI. The CDR3 loop spans 13 amino acids. Unmatched junction bases numbered 7, after V lost 6 bases and J lost 8 bases. The CDR3 sequence is CASSSRTGGQQYF. The CDR3 region has the DNA TGTGCCAGCAGCTCCCGGACAGGGGGGCAGCAGTACTTC.

Comment on this clonotype: A read error may be the cause here, since a much bigger clone is one base away. The CDR3 end shows no conserved phenylalanine or tryptophan, and so a read error is likely. The chain couples TRBV25-1 to TRBJ2-5; maybe TRBD2 (6 bases). This CDR3 comprises 12 residues. V gave up 6 bases and J gave up 6 bases, with 11 bases separating them. Germline V gene data show CDR1 as MGHDK and CDR2 as SYGVNS. The CDR3 DNA reads as TGTGCCAGCAGGGGGGGTAGTCAGACCCAGTACCTC. It specifies CASRGGSQTQYL.

The chain recombines TRBV7-9 with TRBJ2-7; tentatively, D is TRBD2 (5 bases). The CDR3 is 14 amino acids. V gave up 3 bases and J gave up 0 bases, with 9 bases separating them. Germline CDR1 and CDR2: SEHNR and FQNEAQ (reference sequence). DNA for the CDR3: TGTGCCAGCAGCTTTAATAGCGTCTCCTACGAGCAGTACTTC. Protein sequence: CASSFNSVSYEQYF.

This chain connects TRBV15 to TRBJ1-5; perhaps TRBD1 as D (6 bases). The germline V gene encodes CDR1 LNHNV and CDR2 YYDKDF (reference sequence). Between the trimmed V and J ends, which lost 1 base and 6 bases, there was a span of 13 bases. The CDR3 is 15 amino acids. The CDR3: CATSRGGGAGQPQHF. As DNA, the CDR3 is TGTGCCACCAGCAGAGGCGGGGGCGCGGGTCAGCCCCAGCATTTT.

The chain uses TRBV7-3 and TRBJ2-5; 7 bases match TRBD1. Germline CDR1 and CDR2: SGHTA and FQGTGA. The CDR3 has 14 residues. The V and J ends lost 11 bases and 4 bases, in that order; junction bases with no gene match: 13. CDR3 sequence (DNA): TGTGCCTGGAGTGGGGACAGCCCAAGAGAGACCCAGTACTTC. Translating gives CAWSGDSPRETQYF.

In this sample, this clonotype turned up a few times. V usage is TRBV2 and J usage is TRBJ1-4, with TRBD1 matching over 7 bases. V lost 6 bases to trimming and J lost 7 bases; unmatched junction nucleotides: 17. The CDR3 sequence is 17 residues long. Germline V gene data show CDR1 as SNHLY and CDR2 as FYNNEI. This CDR3 is CASSSAPQKTGTEKLFF. DNA of the CDR3: TGTGCCAGCAGCTCGGCACCCCAAAAGACAGGGACTGAAAAACTGTTTTTT.

The table lists this clonotype with many counts. The rearrangement links TRBV10-3 to TRBJ1-2, with D unresolved. Germline CDR1 ENHRY, CDR2 SYGVKD. Trimming left V 7 bases short and J 2 bases short, with 14 bases between. This CDR3 spans 14 amino acids. Written as DNA, the CDR3 is TGTGCCATCACCGAGGCCTACCCCAACTATGGCTACACCTTC. This translates into CAITEAYPNYGYTF.

The chain has TRBV7-3 and TRBJ2-5; TRBD2 is a possible D gene (6 bases). Germline CDR1 is SGHTA and CDR2 is FQGTGA. Trimming cost V 5 bases and J 4 bases, with 17 bases left between them. The CDR3 covers 15 residues. The DNA for the CDR3 is TGTGCCAGCAGCCGGGACTCGGGGGTGGGAGAGACCCAGTACTTC. Translated, it gives CASSRDSGVGETQYF.

About this clonotype itself: Sequence at one end of the junction differs from germline and may be a read error. The V gene is TRBV10-3, the J gene TRBJ1-1; D is possibly TRBD1 (6 bases). The CDR3 is made up of 14 amino acids. The germline gives CDR1 ENHRY, CDR2 SYGVKD. The CDR3 sequence is CASSYNREATEAFF. In DNA form, the CDR3 reads TGTGCCAGCAGTTACAACAGGGAGGCCACTGAAGCTTTCTTT.

The chain carries TRBV7-9 and TRBJ1-5, with TRBD1 as a possible D gene (6 bases). Between the trimmed V and J ends, which lost 2 bases and 6 bases, there was a span of 20 bases. CDR1 and CDR2 from the germline V gene are SEHNR and FQNEAQ (reference sequence). The CDR3 is 17 amino acids. The CDR3 loop reads CASSLSGHVVYSQPQHF. As DNA, the CDR3 is TGTGCCAGCAGCTTATCGGGACACGTAGTTTATAGTCAGCCCCAGCATTTT.

This clonotype appeared a few times. J is TRBJ1-5 and V is TRBV2; TRBD1 is a possible D gene (5 bases). Trimming took 5 bases from V and 4 from J, leaving 15 bases between them. The CDR3 length is 15 residues. Germline V gene sequence: CDR1 SNHLY, CDR2 FYNNEI. The CDR3 DNA reads as TGTGCCAGCAGTCGGGGGGGGTTGGAGAATCAGCCCCAGCATTTT. Translating it yields CASSRGGLENQPQHF.

About this clonotype itself: Relative to the germline gene, one junction end is altered; a read error may explain this. The chain has TRBV2 and TRBJ2-2; 8 nucleotides line up with TRBD2. Per germline, CDR1 SNHLY and CDR2 FYNNEI. This CDR3 has 19 amino acids. The CDR3 DNA follows: TGTGCCACCAGTGATACCGAGACAAGAGCGGGAGTTAACACCGGGGAGCTGTTTTTT. Translation: CATSDTETRAGVNTGELFF.

V gene TRBV29-1 combines with J gene TRBJ2-2; tentative D call: TRBD2 (5 bases). The CDR3 loop spans 15 amino acids. Trimming stripped 4 bases from V and 2 bases from J, with 14 bases between. Germline loops: CDR1 SQVTM, CDR2 ANQGSEA. CDR3 in amino acids: CSVVASSVNTGELFF. The DNA of the CDR3 is TGCAGCGTTGTGGCTAGCTCCGTAAACACCGGGGAGCTGTTTTTT.